These T cell receptor beta chains were read from a single sample in a study of early T cells in non-severe SARS-CoV-2 infection. Each CDR3 protein is one row after TCRdb ran MiXCR on the 5' RACE reads. The sample records around 58,000 distinct CDR3 sequences, roughly 13% being singletons. What was sequenced was whole blood. Every receptor here comes from an adult who was a healthcare worker with PCR-confirmed SARS-CoV-2 infection or an uninfected control (not recorded which). CDR3s include the opening cysteine and the closing phenylalanine or tryptophan. The D gene is left open where the match is weak. Clone size is shown for a subset of rows, as once, few, many or a class of expanded clone.

V: TRBV20-1; D: TRBD2; J: TRBJ2-1; size: .; CDR3: CSARDPSGRSDEQFF
V: TRBV5-1; D: .; J: TRBJ2-3; size: .; CDR3: CASSEQADTQYF
V: TRBV28; D: TRBD1; J: TRBJ2-2; size: .; CDR3: CASDRGTGELFF
V: TRBV10-1; D: .; J: TRBJ2-6; size: few; CDR3: CASSESKMGSGANVLTF
V: TRBV18; D: .; J: TRBJ1-2; size: few; CDR3: CASSPKGTVPYGYTF
V: TRBV20-1; D: TRBD2; J: TRBJ2-1; size: .; CDR3: CSASLAGGVYNEQFF
V: TRBV5-6; D: .; J: TRBJ1-3; size: .; CDR3: CASSFLGEPRGNTIYF
V: TRBV28; D: .; J: TRBJ2-1; size: many; CDR3: CASSWTGSYNEQFF
V: TRBV7-2; D: .; J: TRBJ1-3; size: few; CDR3: CASSPDGLGGNTIYF
V: TRBV6-2/TRBV6-3; D: TRBD1; J: TRBJ1-1; size: many; CDR3: CASSYGRQGAWEAFF
V: TRBV28; D: .; J: TRBJ1-2; size: few; CDR3: CASSLQGLGYGYTF
V: TRBV20-1; D: TRBD1; J: TRBJ2-1; size: few; CDR3: CSARDRQGAYNEQFF
V: TRBV7-9; D: TRBD1; J: TRBJ2-5; size: .; CDR3: CASRLTGGPKETQYF
V: TRBV5-8; D: .; J: TRBJ2-3; size: .; CDR3: CASSLFPWGQYF
V: TRBV28; D: .; J: TRBJ2-7; size: few; CDR3: CASRAPGGSYEQYF
V: TRBV4-3; D: .; J: TRBJ2-5; size: many; CDR3: CASSPRGYGSPETQYF
V: TRBV13; D: TRBD2; J: TRBJ2-7; size: .; CDR3: CASSPLAGVAYEQYF
V: TRBV6-2/TRBV6-3; D: TRBD2; J: TRBJ2-1; size: .; CDR3: CASSSWTSGPYNEQFF
V: TRBV3-1; D: TRBD1; J: TRBJ1-3; size: few; CDR3: CASSQEDRYSGNTIYF
V: TRBV6-5; D: TRBD1; J: TRBJ1-5; size: .; CDR3: CANSPREGAEGNQPQHF
V: TRBV7-2; D: TRBD1; J: TRBJ2-3; size: .; CDR3: CASSGRQGHRSDTQYF
V: TRBV12-2; D: .; J: TRBJ2-3; size: many; CDR3: CASRLAAGAPTDTQYF
V: TRBV20-1; D: .; J: TRBJ2-3; size: .; CDR3: CSASFGTGSTDTQYF
V: TRBV29-1; D: .; J: TRBJ1-2; size: .; CDR3: CSVVTGSYGYTF
V: TRBV20-1; D: TRBD1; J: TRBJ2-7; size: .; CDR3: CSALDRGLSYEQYF
V: TRBV12-3/TRBV12-4; D: .; J: TRBJ1-1; size: .; CDR3: CVSRVQGQSEAFF
V: TRBV25-1; D: .; J: TRBJ2-7; size: .; CDR3: CASSPESSWEQYF
V: TRBV19; D: TRBD2; J: TRBJ2-2; size: few; CDR3: CASRLAGLDTGELFF
V: TRBV20-1; D: .; J: TRBJ2-5; size: many; CDR3: CSARLVQETQYF
V: TRBV12-2; D: .; J: TRBJ2-7; size: .; CDR3: CASRLATGAGGKTYEQYF
V: TRBV6-2/TRBV6-3; D: TRBD1; J: TRBJ1-6; size: .; CDR3: CASSRTGQAASPLHF
V: TRBV20-1; D: TRBD1; J: TRBJ1-1; size: few; CDR3: CSARRDRGQTEAFF
V: TRBV11-2; D: TRBD1; J: TRBJ2-7; size: few; CDR3: CASSLGQATYEQYF
V: TRBV7-8; D: .; J: TRBJ2-1; size: many; CDR3: CASSTDIVSQFF
V: TRBV27; D: .; J: TRBJ2-2; size: .; CDR3: CASSAEGTGELFF
V: TRBV7-2; D: .; J: TRBJ2-3; size: few; CDR3: CASSFERHHTQYF
V: TRBV20-1; D: .; J: TRBJ2-1; size: .; CDR3: CSARGGTSVYNEQFF
V: TRBV28; D: TRBD2; J: TRBJ2-3; size: few; CDR3: CASSLFGLAGGLDTQYF
V: TRBV29-1; D: .; J: TRBJ1-1; size: .; CDR3: CSVTEIQAFF
V: TRBV7-3; D: .; J: TRBJ2-3; size: .; CDR3: CASSLLAHEADTQYF
V: TRBV28; D: TRBD2; J: TRBJ2-7; size: .; CDR3: CASSLFTSGSYEQYF
V: TRBV5-1; D: TRBD2; J: TRBJ2-5; size: .; CDR3: CASSFSASGETQYF
V: TRBV5-8; D: .; J: TRBJ2-2; size: few; CDR3: CASSLRDTGELFF
V: TRBV19; D: TRBD1; J: TRBJ2-1; size: .; CDR3: CASRIGGQGYNEQFF
V: TRBV27; D: TRBD1; J: TRBJ2-7; size: many; CDR3: CASSPGTGSAAPYF
V: TRBV7-6; D: .; J: TRBJ2-1; size: few; CDR3: CASSFGGLGEQFF
V: TRBV7-9; D: .; J: TRBJ1-1; size: many; CDR3: CASSLVFGENTEAFF
V: TRBV5-6; D: TRBD2; J: TRBJ2-2; size: many; CDR3: CASKVLGGSPNTGELFF
V: TRBV5-1; D: TRBD2; J: TRBJ2-3; size: few; CDR3: CASSDLAGGLHTDTQYF
V: TRBV11-2; D: .; J: TRBJ1-1; size: few; CDR3: CASSRDGEAFF
V: TRBV6-4; D: .; J: TRBJ2-1; size: .; CDR3: CASSDSSYNEQFF
V: TRBV18; D: .; J: TRBJ2-7; size: .; CDR3: CASSKQGSYEQYF
V: TRBV6-2/TRBV6-3; D: .; J: TRBJ1-1; size: .; CDR3: CASSYYGVGTEAFF
V: TRBV10-3; D: .; J: TRBJ2-7; size: .; CDR3: CAISEGSSYEQYF
V: TRBV3-1; D: TRBD2; J: TRBJ2-1; size: many; CDR3: CASSQGLAYNEQFF
V: TRBV2; D: TRBD2; J: TRBJ2-7; size: .; CDR3: CAEGGAGEQYF
V: TRBV4-1; D: .; J: TRBJ2-4; size: .; CDR3: CASSNPGDIQYF